This note documents a single T cell receptor (beta chain) sequence. Original analysis: Amplified reference gene primers provided the basis for estimating nucleated cell counts. Using immunoSEQ multiplex PCR, the repertoire was profiled, and TCRdb retains in-frame clones only, with some absent. The DNA gave D and trimming, while V, J and clone size come from that table. The table shows 140,000 or so clones, with around three quarters occurring only once. This record belongs to a study of blood T cell repertoires in COVID-19. Study-wide context: Acute and convalescent COVID-19 specimens originated in the United States, Italy and Spain. From T cells, B-cell-depleted T cells, or PBMCs came the material, which was cDNA or gDNA.

CDR1 is LGHNA and CDR2 is YNFKEQ in the germline V gene. The CDR3 spans 16 residues. V shed 4 bases and J 4 bases; nucleotides not matched to a gene: 8. Sequenced: peripheral blood. The gene calls are TRBV4-2 and TRBJ2-5; 11 bases align to TRBD2. The TCR was taken from a man in his 60s with acute or convalescent COVID-19. DNA of the CDR3: TGTGCCAGCAGCCGGACCGGGACTAGCGGTCGAGAGACCCAGTACTTC. Encoded protein: CASSRTGTSGRETQYF.